One and the same sample provided the 5 T cell receptor beta chains below, sequenced in a study of early T cells in non-severe SARS-CoV-2 infection. TCRdb re-called the 5' RACE reads with MiXCR, one entry per CDR3 protein. The sample includes roughly 30,000 distinct CDR3 sequences, approximately 6% of them seen just once. The specimen was whole blood, collected at baseline. The receptors here all came from an adult who was a healthcare worker with PCR-confirmed SARS-CoV-2 infection or an uninfected control (not recorded which).

In its sample, this clonotype was seen many times. This sequence joins TRBV12-3 or TRBV12-4 and TRBJ1-1; D is perhaps TRBD1 (5 bases). The germline V and J ends were trimmed by 6 bases and 4 bases, with 18 bases remaining between them. This CDR3 has 15 amino acids. The CDR3 sequence: CASSRRTLGGTEAFF. CDR3 DNA sequence: TGTGCCAGCAGCCGCCGAACTTTGGGGGGCACTGAAGCTTTCTTT.

This clonotype has ten or more counts. The J gene is TRBJ2-7, the V gene TRBV7-8; D is undetermined. The germline gives CDR1 SGHVS, CDR2 FQNEAQ. V was trimmed by 2 bases and J by 1 base, leaving 15 bases between them. CDR3 size: 16 residues. Here the CDR3 DNA reads TGTGCCAGCAGCTTAAGTACGAGAGAATTGTCCTACGAGCAGTACTTC. This gives the protein CASSLSTRELSYEQYF.

This clonotype showed up just a few times. The J gene is TRBJ2-5, the V gene TRBV10-2, with unresolved D. The CDR3 is 14 amino acids. V was cut by 8 bases and J by 1 base, with 14 bases left in between. CDR1 and CDR2 from the germline V gene are WSHSY and SAAADI. The CDR3 loop reads CASQQGRTQETQYF. CDR3 DNA: TGCGCCAGCCAACAAGGGCGGACCCAAGAGACCCAGTACTTC.

This clonotype appeared many times. This rearrangement joins TRBV7-8 to TRBJ2-3; tentatively, D is TRBD2 (5 bases). The CDR3 length is 16 residues. Trimming pared 5 bases from V and 2 bases from J, leaving 17 bases between. Germline CDR1 reads SGHVS; CDR2 reads FQNEAQ. The CDR3: CASSIVGGHYTDTQYF. The CDR3 nucleotides read TGTGCCAGCAGCATAGTTGGAGGTCATTACACAGATACGCAGTATTTT.

Many counts were recorded for this clonotype. The chain's CDR3 is CAIRPGLAGGEARTDTQYF. DNA of the CDR3: TGTGCCATCAGGCCGGGACTAGCGGGAGGAGAGGCTCGCACAGATACGCAGTATTTT. The rearrangement joins TRBV10-3 to TRBJ2-3; TRBD2 matches at 15 bases. The length of the CDR3 is 19 residues. Germline values: CDR1 ENHRY, CDR2 SYGVKD. After removal of 6 bases from V and 1 base from J, the junction contained 11 bases not matched to a gene.